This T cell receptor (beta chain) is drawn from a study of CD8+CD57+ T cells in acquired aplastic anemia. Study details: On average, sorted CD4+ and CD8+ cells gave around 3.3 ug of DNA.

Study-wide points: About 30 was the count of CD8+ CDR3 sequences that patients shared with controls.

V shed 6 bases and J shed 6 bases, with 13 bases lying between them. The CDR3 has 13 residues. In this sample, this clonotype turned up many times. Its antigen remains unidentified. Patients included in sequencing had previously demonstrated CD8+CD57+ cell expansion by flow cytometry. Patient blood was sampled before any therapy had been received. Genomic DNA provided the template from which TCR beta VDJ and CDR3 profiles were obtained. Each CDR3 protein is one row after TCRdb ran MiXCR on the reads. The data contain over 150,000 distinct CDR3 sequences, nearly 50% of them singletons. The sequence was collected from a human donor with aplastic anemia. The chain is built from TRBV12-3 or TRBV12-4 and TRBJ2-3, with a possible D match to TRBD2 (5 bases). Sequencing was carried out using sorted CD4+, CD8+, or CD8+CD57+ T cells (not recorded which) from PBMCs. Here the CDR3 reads CASSLPGKDTQYF. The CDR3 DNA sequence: TGTGCCAGCAGCCTGCCCGGGAAGGATACGCAGTATTTT.